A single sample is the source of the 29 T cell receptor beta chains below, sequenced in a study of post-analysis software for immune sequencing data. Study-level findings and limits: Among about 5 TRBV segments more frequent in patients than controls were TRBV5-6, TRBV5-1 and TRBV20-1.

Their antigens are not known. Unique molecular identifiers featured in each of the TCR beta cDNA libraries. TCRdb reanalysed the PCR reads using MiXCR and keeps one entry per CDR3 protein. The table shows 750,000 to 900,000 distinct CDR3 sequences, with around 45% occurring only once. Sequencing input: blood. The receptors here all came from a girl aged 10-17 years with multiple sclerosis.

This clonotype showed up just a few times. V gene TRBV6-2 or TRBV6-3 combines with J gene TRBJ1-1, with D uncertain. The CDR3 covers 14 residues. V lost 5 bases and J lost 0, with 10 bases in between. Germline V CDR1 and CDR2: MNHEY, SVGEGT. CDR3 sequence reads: CASSPINMNTEAFF. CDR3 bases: TGTGCCAGCAGTCCCATAAACATGAACACTGAAGCTTTCTTT.

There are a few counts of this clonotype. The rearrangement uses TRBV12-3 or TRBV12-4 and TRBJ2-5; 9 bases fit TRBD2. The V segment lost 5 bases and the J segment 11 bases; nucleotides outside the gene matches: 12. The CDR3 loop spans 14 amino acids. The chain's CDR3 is CASSRLAGGNEQYF. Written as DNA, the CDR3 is TGTGCCAGCAGTCGTCTGGCGGGAGGGAATGAGCAGTACTTC.

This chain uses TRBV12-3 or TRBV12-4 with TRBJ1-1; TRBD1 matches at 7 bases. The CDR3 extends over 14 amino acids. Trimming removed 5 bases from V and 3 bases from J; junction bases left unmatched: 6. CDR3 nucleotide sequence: TGTGCCAGCAGTGTCTTCAGGGGGGACACTGAAGCTTTCTTT. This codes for CASSVFRGDTEAFF.

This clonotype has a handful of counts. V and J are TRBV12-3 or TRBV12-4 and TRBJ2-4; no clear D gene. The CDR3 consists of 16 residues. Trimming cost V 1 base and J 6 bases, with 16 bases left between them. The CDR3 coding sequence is TGTGCCAGCAGTTTAGAAACCTCTGGACGAGCAAACATTCAGTACTTC. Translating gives CASSLETSGRANIQYF.

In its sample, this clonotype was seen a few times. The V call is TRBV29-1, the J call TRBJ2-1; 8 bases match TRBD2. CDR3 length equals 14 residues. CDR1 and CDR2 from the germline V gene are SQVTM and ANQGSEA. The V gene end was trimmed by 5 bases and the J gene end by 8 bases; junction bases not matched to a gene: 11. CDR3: CSVRTSGGGHEQFF. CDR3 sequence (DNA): TGCAGCGTTCGAACTAGCGGAGGGGGGCATGAGCAGTTCTTC.

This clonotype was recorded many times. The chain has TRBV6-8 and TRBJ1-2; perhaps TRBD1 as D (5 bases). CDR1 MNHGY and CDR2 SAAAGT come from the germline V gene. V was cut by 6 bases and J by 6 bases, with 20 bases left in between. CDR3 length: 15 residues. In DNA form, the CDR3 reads TGTGCCAGCAGCACCGACGGGGACCATCTAGATGGCTACACCTTC. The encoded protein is CASSTDGDHLDGYTF.

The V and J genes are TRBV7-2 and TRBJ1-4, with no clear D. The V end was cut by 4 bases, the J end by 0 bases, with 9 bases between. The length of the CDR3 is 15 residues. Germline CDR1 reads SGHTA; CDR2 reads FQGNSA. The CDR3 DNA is TGTGCCAGCAGCTATACAGTAGCAACTAATGAAAAACTGTTTTTT. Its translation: CASSYTVATNEKLFF.

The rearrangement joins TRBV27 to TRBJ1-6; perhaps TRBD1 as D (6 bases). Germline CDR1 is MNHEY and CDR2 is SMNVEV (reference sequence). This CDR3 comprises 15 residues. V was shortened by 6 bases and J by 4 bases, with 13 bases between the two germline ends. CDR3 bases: TGTGCCAGCAGCCTATCCAGGGGATATAATTCACCCCTCCACTTT. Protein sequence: CASSLSRGYNSPLHF.

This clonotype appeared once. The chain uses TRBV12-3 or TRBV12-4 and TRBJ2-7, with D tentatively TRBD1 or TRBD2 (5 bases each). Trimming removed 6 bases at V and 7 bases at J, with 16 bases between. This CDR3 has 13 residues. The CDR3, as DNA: TGTGCCAGCAGGGGACGGCGGTCAGGGGAGCAGTACTTC. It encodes CASRGRRSGEQYF.

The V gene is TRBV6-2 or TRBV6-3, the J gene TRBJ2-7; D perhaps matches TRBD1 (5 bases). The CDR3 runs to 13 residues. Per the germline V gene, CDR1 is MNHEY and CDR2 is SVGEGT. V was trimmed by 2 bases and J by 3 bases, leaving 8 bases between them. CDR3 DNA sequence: TGTGCCAGCAGTTACCCCGACAGCTACGAGCAGTACTTC. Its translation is CASSYPDSYEQYF.

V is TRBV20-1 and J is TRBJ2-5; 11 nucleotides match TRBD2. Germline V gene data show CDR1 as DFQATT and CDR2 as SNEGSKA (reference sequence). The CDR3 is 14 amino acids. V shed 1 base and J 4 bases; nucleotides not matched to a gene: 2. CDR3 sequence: CSARGGLAAETQYF. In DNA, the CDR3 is TGCAGTGCTAGAGGGGGACTAGCGGCAGAGACCCAGTACTTC.

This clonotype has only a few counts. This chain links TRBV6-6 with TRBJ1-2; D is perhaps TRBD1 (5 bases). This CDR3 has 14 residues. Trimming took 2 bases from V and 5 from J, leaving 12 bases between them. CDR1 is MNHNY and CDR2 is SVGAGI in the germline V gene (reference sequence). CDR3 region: CASSYDGGRYGYTF. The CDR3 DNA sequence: TGTGCCAGCAGTTACGACGGGGGGAGGTATGGCTACACCTTC.

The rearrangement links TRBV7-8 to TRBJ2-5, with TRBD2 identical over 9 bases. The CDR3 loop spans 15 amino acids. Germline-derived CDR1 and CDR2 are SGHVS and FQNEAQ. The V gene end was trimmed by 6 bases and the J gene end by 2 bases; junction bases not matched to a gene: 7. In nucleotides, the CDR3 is TGTGCCAGCAGTCGTAGCGGGGGTGTTCAAGAGACCCAGTACTTC. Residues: CASSRSGGVQETQYF.

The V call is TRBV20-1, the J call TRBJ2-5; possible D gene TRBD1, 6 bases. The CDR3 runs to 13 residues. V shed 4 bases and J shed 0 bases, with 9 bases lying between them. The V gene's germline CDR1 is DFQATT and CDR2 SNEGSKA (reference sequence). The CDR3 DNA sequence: TGCAGTGCTATCCGGACAGACCAAGAGACCCAGTACTTC. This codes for CSAIRTDQETQYF.

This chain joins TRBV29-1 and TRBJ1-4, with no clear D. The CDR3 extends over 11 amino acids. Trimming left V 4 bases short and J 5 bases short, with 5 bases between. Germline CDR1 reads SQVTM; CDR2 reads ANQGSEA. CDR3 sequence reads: CSVGENEKLFF. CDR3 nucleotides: TGCAGCGTTGGAGAGAATGAAAAACTGTTTTTT.

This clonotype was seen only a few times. The CDR3 nucleotides are TGCGCCAGCAGCCACCCGGGACAGAGGTACCAAGAGACCCAGTACTTC. Translating gives CASSHPGQRYQETQYF. The gene calls are TRBV4-1 and TRBJ2-5; 7 bases are a match to TRBD1. The J segment lost 0 bases and the V segment lost 3 bases, leaving 7 bases of the junction unmatched. The CDR3 sequence is 16 residues long. The V gene's germline CDR1 is MGHRA and CDR2 YSYEKL.

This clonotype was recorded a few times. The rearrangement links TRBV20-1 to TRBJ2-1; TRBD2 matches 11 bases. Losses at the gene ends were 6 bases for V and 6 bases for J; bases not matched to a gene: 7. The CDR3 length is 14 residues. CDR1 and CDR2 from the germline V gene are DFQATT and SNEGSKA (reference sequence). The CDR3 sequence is CSAGLAGLINEQFF. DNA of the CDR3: TGCAGTGCCGGACTAGCGGGCCTGATCAATGAGCAGTTCTTC.

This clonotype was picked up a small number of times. Here the CDR3 DNA reads TGTGCCAGCAGCGGGGGTATGGTGGGAGGGCCAAGTAATGAGCAGTTCTTC. As protein: CASSGGMVGGPSNEQFF. This rearrangement joins TRBV11-3 to TRBJ2-1; 7 bases match TRBD2. CDR3 length: 17 residues. Germline-derived CDR1 and CDR2 are SGHNT and YENEEA. Trimming removed 5 bases from V and 7 bases from J; junction bases left unmatched: 17.

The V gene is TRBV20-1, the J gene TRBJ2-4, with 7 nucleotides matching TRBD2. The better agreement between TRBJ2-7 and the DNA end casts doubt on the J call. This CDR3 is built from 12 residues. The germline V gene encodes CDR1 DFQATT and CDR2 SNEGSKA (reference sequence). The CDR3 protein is CSAGPTSSEQYF. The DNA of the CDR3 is TGCAGTGCCGGGCCGACTAGCTCCGAGCAGTACTTC.

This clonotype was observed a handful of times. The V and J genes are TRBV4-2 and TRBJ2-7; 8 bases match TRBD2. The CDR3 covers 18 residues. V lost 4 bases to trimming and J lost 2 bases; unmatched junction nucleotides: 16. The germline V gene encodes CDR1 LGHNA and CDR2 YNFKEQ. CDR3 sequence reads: CASSRGWGKAGEAYEQYF. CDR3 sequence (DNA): TGTGCCAGCAGCCGAGGATGGGGAAAAGCGGGGGAGGCCTACGAGCAGTACTTC.

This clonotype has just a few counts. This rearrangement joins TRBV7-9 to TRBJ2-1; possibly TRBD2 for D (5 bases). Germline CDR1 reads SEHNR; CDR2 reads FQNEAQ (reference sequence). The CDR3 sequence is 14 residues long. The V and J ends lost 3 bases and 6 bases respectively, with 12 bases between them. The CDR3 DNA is TGTGCCAGCAGCTTTGATCTAGCCGCCAATGAGCAGTTCTTC. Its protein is CASSFDLAANEQFF.

For the CDR3, the DNA is TGTGCCAGCAGACCGGGACTAGGCTATTCCAATGAGCAGTTCTTC. Translated, it gives CASRPGLGYSNEQFF. This chain links TRBV3-1 with TRBJ2-1; 8 bases match TRBD2. This CDR3 is 15 amino acids long. Germline CDR1 LGHDT, CDR2 YNNKEL (reference sequence). The junction had 10 bases not matched to a gene; V was cut back by 6 bases and J by 6 bases.

CDR3 protein: CASGPGQYEQYF. CDR3 bases: TGTGCCAGCGGCCCGGGACAGTACGAGCAGTACTTC. The V call is TRBV2, the J call TRBJ2-7; 7 positions agree with TRBD1. This CDR3 spans 12 amino acids. J lost 4 bases, V lost 8 bases, and 5 bases had no gene match. Germline V gives CDR1 SNHLY, CDR2 FYNNEI.

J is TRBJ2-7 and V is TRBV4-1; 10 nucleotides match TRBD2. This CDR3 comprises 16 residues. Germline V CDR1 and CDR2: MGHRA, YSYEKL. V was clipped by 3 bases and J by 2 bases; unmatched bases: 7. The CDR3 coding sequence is TGCGCCAGCAGCCAGGCAATTAGCGGGAGGACCTACGAGCAGTACTTC. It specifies CASSQAISGRTYEQYF.

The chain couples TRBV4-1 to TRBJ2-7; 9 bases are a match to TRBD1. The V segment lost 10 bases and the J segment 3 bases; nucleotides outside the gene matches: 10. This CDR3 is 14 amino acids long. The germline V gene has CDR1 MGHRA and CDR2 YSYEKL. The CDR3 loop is CATATETGGYEQYF. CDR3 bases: TGCGCCACCGCTACCGAGACAGGGGGCTACGAGCAGTACTTC.

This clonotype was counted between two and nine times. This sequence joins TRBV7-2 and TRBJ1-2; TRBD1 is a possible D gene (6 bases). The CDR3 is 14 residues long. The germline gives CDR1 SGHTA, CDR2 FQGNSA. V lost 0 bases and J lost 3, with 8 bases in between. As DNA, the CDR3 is TGTGCCAGCAGCTTAGCGGACAGCTACTATGGCTACACCTTC. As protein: CASSLADSYYGYTF.

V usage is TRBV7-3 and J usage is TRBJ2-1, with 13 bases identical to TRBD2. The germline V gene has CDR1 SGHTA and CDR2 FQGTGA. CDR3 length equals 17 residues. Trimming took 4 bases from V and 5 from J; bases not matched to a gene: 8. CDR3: CASSSYGTSGTHNEQFF. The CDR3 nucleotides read TGTGCCAGCAGCTCCTACGGGACTAGCGGGACCCACAATGAGCAGTTCTTC.

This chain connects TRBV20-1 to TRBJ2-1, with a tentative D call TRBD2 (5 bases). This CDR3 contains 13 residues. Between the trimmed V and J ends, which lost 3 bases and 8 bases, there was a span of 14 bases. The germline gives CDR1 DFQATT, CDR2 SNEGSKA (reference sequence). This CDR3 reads CSASIGPRDEQFF. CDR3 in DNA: TGCAGTGCTAGTATTGGACCGAGGGATGAGCAGTTCTTC.

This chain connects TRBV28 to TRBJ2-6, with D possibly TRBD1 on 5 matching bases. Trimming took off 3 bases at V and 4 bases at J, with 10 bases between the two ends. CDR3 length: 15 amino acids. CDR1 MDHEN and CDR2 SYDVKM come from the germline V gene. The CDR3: CASSFSPGGANVLTF. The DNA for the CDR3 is TGTGCCAGCAGTTTCTCCCCAGGGGGGGCCAACGTCCTGACTTTC.